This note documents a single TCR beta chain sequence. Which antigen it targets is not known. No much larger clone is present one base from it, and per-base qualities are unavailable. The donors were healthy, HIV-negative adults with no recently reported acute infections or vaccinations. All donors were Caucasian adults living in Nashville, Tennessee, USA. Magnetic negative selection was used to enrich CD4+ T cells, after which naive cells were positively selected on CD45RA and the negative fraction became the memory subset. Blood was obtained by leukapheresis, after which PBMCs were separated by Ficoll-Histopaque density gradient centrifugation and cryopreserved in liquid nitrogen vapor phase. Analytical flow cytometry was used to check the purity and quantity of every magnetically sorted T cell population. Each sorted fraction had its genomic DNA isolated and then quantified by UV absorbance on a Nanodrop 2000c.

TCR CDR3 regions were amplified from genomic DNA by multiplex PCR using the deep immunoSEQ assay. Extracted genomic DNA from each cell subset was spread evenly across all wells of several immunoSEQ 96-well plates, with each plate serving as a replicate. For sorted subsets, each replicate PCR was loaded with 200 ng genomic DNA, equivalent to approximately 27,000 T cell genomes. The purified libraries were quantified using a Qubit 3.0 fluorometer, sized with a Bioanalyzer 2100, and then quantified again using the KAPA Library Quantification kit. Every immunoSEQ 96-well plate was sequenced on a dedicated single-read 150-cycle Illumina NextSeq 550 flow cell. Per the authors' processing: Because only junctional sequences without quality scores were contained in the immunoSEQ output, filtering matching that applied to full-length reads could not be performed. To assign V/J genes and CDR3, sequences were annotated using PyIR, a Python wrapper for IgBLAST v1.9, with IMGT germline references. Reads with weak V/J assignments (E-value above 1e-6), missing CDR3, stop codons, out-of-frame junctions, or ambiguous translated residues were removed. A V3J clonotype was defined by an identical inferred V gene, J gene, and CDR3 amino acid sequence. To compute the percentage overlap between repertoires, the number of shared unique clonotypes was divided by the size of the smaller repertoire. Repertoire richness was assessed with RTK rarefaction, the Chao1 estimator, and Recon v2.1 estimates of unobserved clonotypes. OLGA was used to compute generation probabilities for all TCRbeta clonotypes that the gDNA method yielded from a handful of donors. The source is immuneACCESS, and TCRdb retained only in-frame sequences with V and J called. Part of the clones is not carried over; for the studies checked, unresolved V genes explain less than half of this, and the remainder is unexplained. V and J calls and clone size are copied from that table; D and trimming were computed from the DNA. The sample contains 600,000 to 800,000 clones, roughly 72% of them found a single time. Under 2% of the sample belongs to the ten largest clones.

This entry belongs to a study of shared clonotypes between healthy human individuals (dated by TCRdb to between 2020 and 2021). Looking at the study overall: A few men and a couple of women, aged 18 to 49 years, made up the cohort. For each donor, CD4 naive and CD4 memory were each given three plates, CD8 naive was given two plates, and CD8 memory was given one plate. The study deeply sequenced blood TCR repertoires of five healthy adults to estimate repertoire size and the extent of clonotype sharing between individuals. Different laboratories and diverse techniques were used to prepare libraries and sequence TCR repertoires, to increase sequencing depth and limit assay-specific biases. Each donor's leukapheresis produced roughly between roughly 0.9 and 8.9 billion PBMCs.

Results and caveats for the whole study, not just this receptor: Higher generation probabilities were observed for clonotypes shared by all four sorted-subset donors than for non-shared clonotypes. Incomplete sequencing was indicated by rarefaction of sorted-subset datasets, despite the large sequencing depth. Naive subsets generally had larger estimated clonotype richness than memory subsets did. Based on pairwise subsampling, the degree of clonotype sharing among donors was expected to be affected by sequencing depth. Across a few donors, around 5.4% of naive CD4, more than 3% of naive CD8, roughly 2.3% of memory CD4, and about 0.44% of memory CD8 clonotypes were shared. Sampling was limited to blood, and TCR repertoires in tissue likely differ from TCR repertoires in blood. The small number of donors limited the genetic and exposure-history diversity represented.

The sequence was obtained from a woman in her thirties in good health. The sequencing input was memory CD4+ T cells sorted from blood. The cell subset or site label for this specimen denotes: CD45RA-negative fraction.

The CDR3 region has the sequence CASSQWTGIPNEQFF. At the DNA level, the sequence is TGCGCCAGCAGCCAATGGACAGGGATCCCCAATGAGCAGTTCTTC. In this chain, TRBV4-1 is recombined with TRBJ2-1, and 8 junction bases match TRBD1. The CDR3 spans 15 residues, from the cysteine through the phenylalanine. Of all the DNA, just the CDR3 is kept, 45 bases in frame from base 1. After removal of 2 bases from V and 6 bases from J, the junction retains 6 bases not matched to a gene. CDR1 and CDR2 were assigned from the germline V gene as MGHRA and YSYEKL.